This TCR beta chain was obtained from a study of persistence of HIV-infected CD4 T cells. The immunoSEQ assay was version 4, run in survey mode. The protocol was immunoSEQ multiplex PCR, while the TCRdb copy is restricted to in-frame clones and leaves out a portion. Of fewer than 50,000 clones listed, approximately 91% are singletons. Germline V gene sequence: CDR1 SGHTA, CDR2 FQGTGA. With 4 bases removed from V and 6 bases from J, the gap between germline ends came to 16 bases. The CDR3 is 15 amino acids. As for this clone: Its antigen is currently unknown.

Cells were stimulated nonspecifically with anti-CD3/anti-CD28 magnetic beads. Sorting of responding CD4+ T cells relied on upregulated CD40 ligand together with CD69. The sequence came from an adult man with HIV who was CMV-seropositive. The chain employs TRBV7-3 and TRBJ2-1; weak D call: TRBD1 (5 bases). Sequenced material: CD4+ T cells sorted from PBMCs after approximately 19-hour stimulation, taken from a patient who received antiretroviral therapy. CDR3 loop: CASSSPSTGSNEQFF. The CDR3 nucleotides read TGTGCCAGCAGCTCGCCCTCTACAGGCTCCAATGAGCAGTTCTTC.